Listed here are 22 T cell receptor beta chains from one sample, sequenced in a study of cytomegalovirus exposure and HLA in healthy donors. 60 Vbeta and 13 Jbeta primers were used in PCR. Repertoires were generated with immunoSEQ multiplex PCR, while TCRdb's copy carries only in-frame clones and drops some. Counted here are over 200,000 clones, 82% occurring once; the ten biggest clones make up 5.4%. Sequencing was done on a sample of PBMCs. The source of these receptors is a woman in her thirties or forties in good health and CMV-seropositive.

The chain joins TRBV5-1 to TRBJ1-2; D is undetermined. V dropped 5 bases and J dropped 1 base, with 9 bases sitting between them. Germline lookup yields CDR1 SGHRS and CDR2 YFSETQ. The CDR3 runs 13 residues. This CDR3 is CASRVQSNYGYTF. The CDR3, as DNA: TGCGCCAGCAGGGTACAGAGTAACTATGGCTACACCTTC.

V is TRBV7-6 and J is TRBJ2-3; TRBD1 agrees at 7 bases. The ends lost 4 bases at V and 4 bases at J; junction bases unmatched: 5. CDR3 size: 14 residues. Germline V gives CDR1 SGHVS, CDR2 FNYEAQ. CDR3 amino acids: CASSSQGYADTQYF. CDR3 DNA sequence: TGTGCCAGCAGCTCACAGGGGTACGCAGATACGCAGTATTTT. The full variable domain, completed using reference TRBV7-6 and TRBJ2-3, is GAGVSQSPRYKVTKRGQDVALRCDPISGHVSLYWYRQALGQGPEFLTYFNYEAQQDKSGLPNDRFSAERPEGSISTLTIQRTEQRDSAMYRCASSSQGYADTQYFGPGTRLTVL.

V gene TRBV27 combines with J gene TRBJ2-1; TRBD2 agrees at 9 bases. V shed 3 bases, J shed 6 bases, and the junction held 9 bases outside the gene matches. CDR3 size: 16 residues. Germline V lookup: CDR1 MNHEY, CDR2 SMNVEV (reference sequence). The CDR3 coding sequence is TGTGCCAGCAGTTTTGAGCGGGGGGCAGGGGGCAATGAGCAGTTCTTC. Encoded protein: CASSFERGAGGNEQFF.

This clone was seen a single time. The V gene is TRBV14, the J gene TRBJ2-2; 8 nucleotides agree with TRBD2. The V and J ends lost 4 bases and 4 bases, in that order; junction bases with no gene match: 5. Germline assignment: CDR1 SGHDN and CDR2 FVKESK. The CDR3 runs 15 residues. In DNA, the CDR3 is TGTGCCAGCAGCCCCGGACTAGCTTTCACCGGGGAGCTGTTTTTT. This encodes CASSPGLAFTGELFF.

V usage is TRBV11-2 and J usage is TRBJ2-7; 8 bases fit TRBD1. With V trimmed by 1 base and J by 4 bases, 6 bases remained unmatched. CDR1 is SGHAT, CDR2 FQNNGV, per germline. CDR3 length: 15 residues. In DNA, the CDR3 is TGTGCCAGCAGCTTAGTCGGGACAGGCATGTACGAGCAGTACTTC. Residues: CASSLVGTGMYEQYF.

The J gene is TRBJ2-1, the V gene TRBV9; TRBD1 matches at 12 bases. Unmatched junction bases numbered 12, after V lost 4 bases and J lost 10 bases. CDR3 size: 16 residues. Germline V gene data show CDR1 as SGDLS and CDR2 as YYNGEE. Here the CDR3 reads CASSFYMGTGGNEQFF. The CDR3 bases are TGTGCCAGCAGCTTCTACATGGGGACAGGGGGCAACGAGCAGTTCTTC.

The chain links TRBV25-1 to TRBJ1-1; D might be TRBD1 (5 bases). CDR1 and CDR2 from the germline V gene are MGHDK and SYGVNS. Trimming removed 1 base at V and 4 bases at J, with 16 bases between. The CDR3 runs to 16 residues. The CDR3 loop is CASSEFSGGGGTEAFF. The CDR3 DNA reads as TGTGCCAGCAGTGAATTCTCCGGGGGGGGAGGCACTGAAGCTTTCTTT.

The V and J genes are TRBV6-1 and TRBJ2-5, with D maybe TRBD1 (5 bases). The last part of the DNA fits TRBJ2-7 better; the J call may be wrong. The CDR3 is 15 residues long. Per germline, CDR1 MNHNS and CDR2 SASEGT. The DNA of the CDR3 is TGTGCCAGCAGCCTAGAAGTAGGGGCCACCTACGAGCAGTACTTC. Its translation is CASSLEVGATYEQYF.

The chain uses TRBV5-1 and TRBJ2-7, with TRBD1 identical over 7 bases. Germline CDR1 is SGHRS and CDR2 is YFSETQ. This CDR3 is 19 amino acids long. The V gene end was trimmed by 1 base and the J gene end by 1 base; junction bases not matched to a gene: 17. CDR3 DNA sequence: TGCGCCAGCAGCTTGCTCGGCCTCCAGGTAGGGGGCGTTTCCTACGAGCAGTACTTC. It specifies CASSLLGLQVGGVSYEQYF.

The chain recombines TRBV21-1 with TRBJ2-7; no check of the table's D call, TRBD2, against the DNA was made. TRBV21-1 is a documented pseudogene. The CDR3 spans 16 residues. CDR3 residues: CASSTPPVPGGYEQYF. The CDR3 DNA sequence: TGTGCCAGCAGCACCCCCCCGGTCCCGGGGGGCTACGAGCAGTACTTC.

This chain connects TRBV7-9 to TRBJ2-2, with D perhaps TRBD2 (5 bases). Germline CDR1 reads SEHNR; CDR2 reads FQNEAQ (reference sequence). This CDR3 region has 16 residues. Trimming removed 5 bases from V and 1 base from J, with 14 bases in between. CDR3 region: CASSREGQLNTGELFF. Here the CDR3 DNA reads TGTGCCAGCAGCAGAGAGGGTCAGTTGAACACCGGGGAGCTGTTTTTT.

The rearrangement uses TRBV6-6 and TRBJ1-2, with 9 bases aligning to TRBD1. The V and J ends lost 4 bases and 9 bases, in that order; junction bases with no gene match: 6. The CDR3 runs to 13 residues. The germline V gene encodes CDR1 MNHNY and CDR2 SVGAGI (reference sequence). The DNA of the CDR3 is TGTGCCAGCAGTTCAGAGACAGGGGGGAGCTACACCTTC. Its translation: CASSSETGGSYTF.

The genes are TRBV4-1 and TRBJ1-2, with 8 bases matching TRBD1. The CDR3 contains 13 residues. Germline CDR1 reads MGHRA; CDR2 reads YSYEKL. The J segment lost 6 bases and the V segment lost 3 bases, leaving 3 bases of the junction unmatched. As DNA, the CDR3 is TGCGCCAGCAGCCACATACAGGGGGATGGCTACACCTTC. Protein sequence: CASSHIQGDGYTF.

The chain is built from TRBV10-3 and TRBJ1-1; D is unclear. V dropped 0 bases and J dropped 7 bases, with 9 bases sitting between them. CDR1 ENHRY and CDR2 SYGVKD come from the germline V gene. The CDR3 extends over 13 amino acids. DNA for the CDR3: TGTGCCATCAGTGAGTCAGCGGCTCGTGAAGCTTTCTTT. Translating gives CAISESAAREAFF.

The genes are TRBV11-3 and TRBJ2-7; 12 nucleotides align to TRBD2. Germline values: CDR1 SGHNT, CDR2 YENEEA. This CDR3 has 13 residues. V shed 5 bases and J 6 bases; nucleotides not matched to a gene: 2. The CDR3 spells CASSKLAGGEQYF. CDR3 in DNA: TGTGCCAGCAGCAAACTAGCGGGGGGCGAGCAGTACTTC.

As for this clone: The junction departs from germline at one end; a sequencing error may be responsible. The V gene is TRBV6-5, the J gene TRBJ2-2, with a weak D call TRBD2 (6 bases). CDR1 is MNHEY and CDR2 is SVGAGI in the germline V gene. The CDR3 sequence is 15 residues long. CDR3 DNA: TGTACCAGCAGTTACGAGAGGGGAGGCACCGGGGAGCTGTTTTTT. This gives the protein CTSSYERGGTGELFF.

V usage is TRBV9 and J usage is TRBJ2-3, with 12 bases matching TRBD2. The CDR3 has 16 residues. The V gene end was trimmed by 0 bases and the J gene end by 3 bases; junction bases not matched to a gene: 2. From germline, CDR1 is SGDLS and CDR2 YYNGEE. CDR3 amino acids: CASSVEGLAGTDTQYF. Here the CDR3 DNA reads TGTGCCAGCAGCGTAGAAGGACTAGCGGGGACAGATACGCAGTATTTT.

The chain joins TRBV10-3 to TRBJ2-6; 7 bases line up with TRBD1. From germline, CDR1 is ENHRY and CDR2 SYGVKD. V was clipped by 7 bases and J by 0 bases; unmatched bases: 6. The CDR3 has 16 residues. CDR3 sequence: CAITGQVGSGANVLTF. CDR3 DNA sequence: TGTGCCATCACTGGACAGGTCGGCTCTGGGGCCAACGTCCTGACTTTC.

This chain joins TRBV5-4 and TRBJ1-3, with a possible D match to TRBD1 (5 bases). The CDR3 is 13 amino acids. The germline gives CDR1 SGHNT, CDR2 YYREEE (reference sequence). V was cut by 2 bases and J by 5 bases, with 8 bases left in between. The CDR3 reads CASSLAGRNTIYF. In DNA, the CDR3 is TGTGCCAGCAGCTTAGCAGGGAGAAACACCATATATTTT.

This clone has just a few counts. This sequence joins TRBV2 and TRBJ1-4; TRBD1 might be the D (5 bases). The CDR3 is 13 amino acids. Germline V gene sequence: CDR1 SNHLY, CDR2 FYNNEI. Trimming left V 2 bases short and J 9 bases short, with 10 bases between. CDR3 loop: CASSELQVKKLFF. CDR3 in DNA: TGTGCCAGCAGTGAACTACAGGTGAAAAAACTGTTTTTT.

The chain joins TRBV11-2 to TRBJ1-2; D is perhaps TRBD1 (5 bases). The CDR3 consists of 13 residues. V lost 5 bases and J lost 5, with 12 bases in between. In germline, CDR1 is SGHAT, CDR2 FQNNGV. The CDR3: CASSRGTVYGYTF. The CDR3 bases are TGTGCCAGCAGCCGGGGGACGGTTTATGGCTACACCTTC.

The chain couples TRBV5-1 to TRBJ2-1, with D uncertain. CDR3 length: 13 amino acids. Trimming removed 5 bases at V and 6 bases at J, with 12 bases between. The V gene's germline CDR1 is SGHRS and CDR2 YFSETQ. The CDR3 spells CASRRSNLNEQFF. DNA for the CDR3: TGCGCCAGCAGGAGGTCTAACCTCAATGAGCAGTTCTTC.